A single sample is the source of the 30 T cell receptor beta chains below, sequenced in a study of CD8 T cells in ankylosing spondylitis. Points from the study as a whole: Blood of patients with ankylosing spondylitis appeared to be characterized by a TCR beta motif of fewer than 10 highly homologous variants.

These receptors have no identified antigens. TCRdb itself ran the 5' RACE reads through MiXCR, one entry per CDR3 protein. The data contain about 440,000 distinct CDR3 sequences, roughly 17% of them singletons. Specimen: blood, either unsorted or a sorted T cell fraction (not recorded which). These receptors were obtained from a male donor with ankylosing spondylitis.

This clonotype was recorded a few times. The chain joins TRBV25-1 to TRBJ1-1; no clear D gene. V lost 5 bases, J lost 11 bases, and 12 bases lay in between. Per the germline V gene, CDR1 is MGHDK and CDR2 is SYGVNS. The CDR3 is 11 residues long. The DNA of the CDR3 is TGTGCCAGCAGTTTTAAGGGTTTCGCTTTCTTT. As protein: CASSFKGFAFF.

The CDR3 coding sequence is TGCGCCAGCAGCTTGGCGTCAAGCAATGAAAAACTGTTTTTT. Residues: CASSLASSNEKLFF. This chain uses TRBV5-1 with TRBJ1-4; D is ambiguous. The germline V gene encodes CDR1 SGHRS and CDR2 YFSETQ. The CDR3 totals 14 residues. Trimming stripped 0 bases from V and 5 bases from J, with 8 bases between.

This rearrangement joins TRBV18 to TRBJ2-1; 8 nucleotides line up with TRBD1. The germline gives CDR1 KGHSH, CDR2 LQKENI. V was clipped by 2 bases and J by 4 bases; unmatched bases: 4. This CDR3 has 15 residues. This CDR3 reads CASSPSQGAYNEQFF. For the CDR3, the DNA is TGTGCCAGCTCACCAAGTCAGGGGGCTTACAATGAGCAGTTCTTC.

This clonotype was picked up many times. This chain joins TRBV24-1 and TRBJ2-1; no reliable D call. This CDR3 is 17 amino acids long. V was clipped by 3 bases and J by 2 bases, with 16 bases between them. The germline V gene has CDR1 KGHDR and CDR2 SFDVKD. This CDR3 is CATSDMTRPDPYNEQFF. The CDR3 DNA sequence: TGTGCCACCAGTGATATGACCAGGCCAGATCCCTACAATGAGCAGTTCTTC.

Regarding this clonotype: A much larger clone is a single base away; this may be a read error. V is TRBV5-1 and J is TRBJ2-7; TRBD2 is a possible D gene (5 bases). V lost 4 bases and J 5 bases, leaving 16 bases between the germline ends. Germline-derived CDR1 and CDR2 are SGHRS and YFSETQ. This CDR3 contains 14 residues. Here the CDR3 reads CASSKRIGQDEQYF. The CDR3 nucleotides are TGCGCCAGCAGCAAGCGGATAGGTCAAGACGAGCAGTACTTC.

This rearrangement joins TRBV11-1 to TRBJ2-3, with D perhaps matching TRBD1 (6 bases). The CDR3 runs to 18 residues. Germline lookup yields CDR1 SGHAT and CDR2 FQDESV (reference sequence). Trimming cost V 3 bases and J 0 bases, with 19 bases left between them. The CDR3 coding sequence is TGTGCCAGCAGCTTGCCGAGGGGGTCAGCAGTTAGCACAGATACGCAGTATTTT. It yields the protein CASSLPRGSAVSTDTQYF. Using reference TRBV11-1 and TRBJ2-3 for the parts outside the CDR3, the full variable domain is EAEVAQSPRYKITEKSQAVAFWCDPISGHATLYWYRQILGQGPELLVQFQDESVVDDSQLPKDRFSAERLKGVDSTLKIQPAELGDSAMYLCASSLPRGSAVSTDTQYFGPGTRLTVL.

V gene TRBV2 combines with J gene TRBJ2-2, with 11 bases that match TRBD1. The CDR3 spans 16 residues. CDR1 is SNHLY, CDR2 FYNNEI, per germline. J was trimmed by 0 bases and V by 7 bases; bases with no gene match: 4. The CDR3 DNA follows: TGTGCCAGCATCCGGGACAGGGGGACGAACACCGGGGAGCTGTTTTTT. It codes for CASIRDRGTNTGELFF. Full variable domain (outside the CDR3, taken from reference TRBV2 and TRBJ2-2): EPEVTQTPSHQVTQMGQEVILRCVPISNHLYFYWYRQILGQKVEFLVSFYNNEISEKSEIFDDQFSVERPDGSNFTLKIRSTKLEDSAMYFCASIRDRGTNTGELFFGEGSRLTVL.

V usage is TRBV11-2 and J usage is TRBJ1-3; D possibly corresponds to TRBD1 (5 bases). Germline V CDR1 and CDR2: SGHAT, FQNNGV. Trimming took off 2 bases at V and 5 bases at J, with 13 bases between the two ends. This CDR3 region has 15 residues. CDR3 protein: CASSLRQGYRNTIYF. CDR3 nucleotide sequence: TGTGCCAGCAGCTTACGTCAGGGTTATAGAAACACCATATATTTT.

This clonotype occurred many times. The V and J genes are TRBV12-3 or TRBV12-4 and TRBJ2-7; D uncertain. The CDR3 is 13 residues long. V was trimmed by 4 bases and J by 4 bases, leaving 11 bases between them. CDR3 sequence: CASSSPGSYEQYF. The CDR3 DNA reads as TGTGCCAGCAGTTCCCCCGGGTCTTACGAGCAGTACTTC.

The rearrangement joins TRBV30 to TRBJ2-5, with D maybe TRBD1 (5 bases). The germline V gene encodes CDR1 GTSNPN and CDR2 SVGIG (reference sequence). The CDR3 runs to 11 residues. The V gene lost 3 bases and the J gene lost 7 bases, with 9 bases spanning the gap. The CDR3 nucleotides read TGTGCCTGGAGCCCTGGGGCGACCCAGTACTTC. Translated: CAWSPGATQYF. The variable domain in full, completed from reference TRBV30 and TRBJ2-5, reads SQTIHQWPATLVQPVGSPLSLECTVEGTSNPNLYWYRQAAGRGLQLLFYSVGIGQISSEVPQNLSASRPQDRQFILSSKKLLLSDSGFYLCAWSPGATQYFGPGTRLLVL.

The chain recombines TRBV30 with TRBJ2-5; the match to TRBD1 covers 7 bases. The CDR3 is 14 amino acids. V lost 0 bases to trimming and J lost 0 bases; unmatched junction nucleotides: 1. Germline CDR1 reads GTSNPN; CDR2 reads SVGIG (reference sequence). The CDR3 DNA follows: TGTGCCTGGAGTGTACAGGGGTACCAAGAGACCCAGTACTTC. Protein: CAWSVQGYQETQYF.

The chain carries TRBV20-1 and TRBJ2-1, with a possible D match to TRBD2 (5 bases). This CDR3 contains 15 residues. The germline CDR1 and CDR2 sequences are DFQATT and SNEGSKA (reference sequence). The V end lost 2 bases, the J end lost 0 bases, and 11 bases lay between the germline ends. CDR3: CSARPVGSSYNEQFF. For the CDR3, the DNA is TGCAGTGCTAGACCCGTAGGGAGCTCCTACAATGAGCAGTTCTTC.

CDR3 sequence (DNA): TGTGCCAGCAGTTACGCCAGCCCCAATTCACCCCTCCACTTT. This encodes CASSYASPNSPLHF. V and J are TRBV27 and TRBJ1-6; no clear D gene. Trimming shortened V by 4 bases and J by 7 bases, and 11 bases separated the two germline ends. This CDR3 comprises 14 residues. Per germline, CDR1 MNHEY and CDR2 SMNVEV (reference sequence).

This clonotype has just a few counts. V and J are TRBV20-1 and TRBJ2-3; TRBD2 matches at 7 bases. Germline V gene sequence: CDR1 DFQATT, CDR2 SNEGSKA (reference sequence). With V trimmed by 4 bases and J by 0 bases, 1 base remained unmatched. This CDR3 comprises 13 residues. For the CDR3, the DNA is TGCAGTGCTACACTAGCGAGCACAGATACGCAGTATTTT. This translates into CSATLASTDTQYF.

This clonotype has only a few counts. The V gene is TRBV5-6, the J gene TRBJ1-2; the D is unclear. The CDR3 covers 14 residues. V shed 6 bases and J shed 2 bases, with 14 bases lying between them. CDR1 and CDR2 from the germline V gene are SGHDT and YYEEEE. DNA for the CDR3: TGTGCCAGCACCGACATAGTAAGAAACTATGGCTACACCTTC. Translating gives CASTDIVRNYGYTF.

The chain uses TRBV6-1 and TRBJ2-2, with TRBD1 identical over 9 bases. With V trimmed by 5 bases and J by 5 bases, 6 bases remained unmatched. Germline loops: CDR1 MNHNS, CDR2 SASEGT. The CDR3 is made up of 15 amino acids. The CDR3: CASSRQGGETGELFF. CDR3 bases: TGTGCCAGCAGTCGACAGGGGGGAGAGACCGGGGAGCTGTTTTTT.

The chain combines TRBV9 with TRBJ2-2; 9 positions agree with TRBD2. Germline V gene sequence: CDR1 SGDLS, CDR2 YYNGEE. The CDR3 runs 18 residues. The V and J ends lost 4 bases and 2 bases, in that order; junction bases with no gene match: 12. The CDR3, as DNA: TGTGCCAGCAGCCCCCGGAGTAGCGGGAGAGCAAACACCGGGGAGCTGTTTTTT. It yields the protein CASSPRSSGRANTGELFF.

Here the CDR3 reads CASSSLLGSGTYEQYF. The CDR3 nucleotides are TGTGCCAGCAGTTCACTACTAGGTTCGGGAACCTACGAGCAGTACTTC. The chain joins TRBV27 to TRBJ2-7, with D maybe TRBD2 (5 bases). The CDR3 totals 16 residues. Germline CDR1 and CDR2: MNHEY and SMNVEV (reference sequence). V lost 4 bases and J 2 bases, leaving 18 bases between the germline ends.

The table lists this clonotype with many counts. This CDR3 is CASSQDRGVGADTQYF. The CDR3 region has the DNA TGTGCCAGCAGCCAAGATCGAGGGGTGGGGGCAGATACGCAGTATTTT. The chain links TRBV4-2 to TRBJ2-3; D might be TRBD1 or TRBD2, each matching 5 bases. CDR1 and CDR2 from the germline V gene are LGHNA and YNFKEQ. The length of the CDR3 is 16 residues. Trimming removed 0 bases from V and 4 bases from J, with 14 bases in between.

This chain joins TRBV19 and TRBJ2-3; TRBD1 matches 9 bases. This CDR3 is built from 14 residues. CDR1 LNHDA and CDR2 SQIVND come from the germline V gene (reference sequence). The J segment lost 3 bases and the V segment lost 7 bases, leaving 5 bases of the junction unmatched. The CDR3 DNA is TGTGCCAGTAAGGACAGGGGAAGGACAGATACGCAGTATTTT. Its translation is CASKDRGRTDTQYF. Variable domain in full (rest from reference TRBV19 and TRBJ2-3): DGGITQSPKYLFRKEGQNVTLSCEQNLNHDAMYWYRQDPGQGLRLIYYSQIVNDFQKGDIAEGYSVSREKKESFPLTVTSAQKNPTAFYLCASKDRGRTDTQYFGPGTRLTVL.

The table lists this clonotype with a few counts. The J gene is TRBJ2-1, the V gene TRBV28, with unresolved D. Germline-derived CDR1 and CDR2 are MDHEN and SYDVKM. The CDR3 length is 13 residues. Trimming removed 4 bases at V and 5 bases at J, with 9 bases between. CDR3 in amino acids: CASSSKRHNEQFF. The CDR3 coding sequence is TGTGCCAGCAGTTCCAAAAGGCACAATGAGCAGTTCTTC.

The CDR3 loop reads CASNQAGVPYNEQFF. The CDR3, as DNA: TGTGCCAGCAACCAAGCGGGAGTCCCCTACAATGAGCAGTTCTTC. V usage is TRBV6-2 or TRBV6-3 and J usage is TRBJ2-1, with TRBD2 matching over 8 bases. The J segment lost 2 bases and the V segment lost 7 bases, leaving 7 bases of the junction unmatched. The CDR3 is 15 amino acids. CDR1 and CDR2 from the germline V gene are MNHEY and SVGEGT.

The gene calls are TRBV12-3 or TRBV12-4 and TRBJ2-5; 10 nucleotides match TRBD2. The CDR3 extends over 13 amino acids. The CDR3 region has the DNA TGTGCTTCTGCGGCTAGCGGGAGCGGGACCCAGTACTTC. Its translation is CASAASGSGTQYF.

The CDR3 nucleotides are TGCGCCAGCAGCTCCGGACTAGCGGGAGAAATATATGAGCAGTTCTTC. Translated: CASSSGLAGEIYEQFF. This chain links TRBV5-1 with TRBJ2-1; 13 nucleotides match TRBD2. The CDR3 is 16 residues long. V was clipped by 3 bases and J by 8 bases; unmatched bases: 8. The germline V gene has CDR1 SGHRS and CDR2 YFSETQ.

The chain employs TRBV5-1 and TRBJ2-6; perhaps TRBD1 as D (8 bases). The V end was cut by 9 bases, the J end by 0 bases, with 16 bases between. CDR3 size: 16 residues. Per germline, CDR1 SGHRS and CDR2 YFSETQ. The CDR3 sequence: CATAQGGNSGANVLTF. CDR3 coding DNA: TGCGCCACTGCACAGGGGGGGAACTCTGGGGCCAACGTCCTGACTTTC.

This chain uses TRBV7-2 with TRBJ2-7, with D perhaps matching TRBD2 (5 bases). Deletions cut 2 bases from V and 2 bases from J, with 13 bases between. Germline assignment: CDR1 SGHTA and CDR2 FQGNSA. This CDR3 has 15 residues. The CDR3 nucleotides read TGTGCCAGCAGCTTAAGGCGGGCAGCAACCTACGAGCAGTACTTC. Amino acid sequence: CASSLRRAATYEQYF.

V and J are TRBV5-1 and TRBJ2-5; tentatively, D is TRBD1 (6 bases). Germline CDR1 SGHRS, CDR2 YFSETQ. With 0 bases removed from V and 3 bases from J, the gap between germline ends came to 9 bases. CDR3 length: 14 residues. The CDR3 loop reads CASSLGQEEETQYF. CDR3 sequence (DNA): TGCGCCAGCAGCTTGGGACAGGAGGAAGAGACCCAGTACTTC.

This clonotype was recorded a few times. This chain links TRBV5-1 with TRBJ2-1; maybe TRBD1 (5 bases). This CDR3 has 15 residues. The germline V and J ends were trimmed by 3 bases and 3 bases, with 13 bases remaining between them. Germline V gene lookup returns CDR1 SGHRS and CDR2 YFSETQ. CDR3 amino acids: CASSSGQGLYNEQFF. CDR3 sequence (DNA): TGCGCCAGCAGCTCGGGTCAGGGTCTCTACAATGAGCAGTTCTTC. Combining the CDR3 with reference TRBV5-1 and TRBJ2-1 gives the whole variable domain KAGVTQTPRYLIKTRGQQVTLSCSPISGHRSVSWYQQTPGQGLQFLFEYFSETQRNKGNFPGRFSGRQFSNSRSEMNVSTLELGDSALYLCASSSGQGLYNEQFFGPGTRLTVL.

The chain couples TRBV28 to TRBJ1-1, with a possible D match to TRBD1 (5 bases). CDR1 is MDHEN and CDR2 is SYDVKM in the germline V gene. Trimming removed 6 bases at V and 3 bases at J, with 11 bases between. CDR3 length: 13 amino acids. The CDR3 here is CASRVWTYTEAFF. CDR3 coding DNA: TGTGCCAGCAGGGTCTGGACATACACTGAAGCTTTCTTT. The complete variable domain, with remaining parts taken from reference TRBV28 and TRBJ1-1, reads DVKVTQSSRYLVKRTGEKVFLECVQDMDHENMFWYRQDPGLGLRLIYFSYDVKMKEKGDIPEGYSVSREKKERFSLILESASTNQTSMYLCASRVWTYTEAFFGQGTRLTVV.

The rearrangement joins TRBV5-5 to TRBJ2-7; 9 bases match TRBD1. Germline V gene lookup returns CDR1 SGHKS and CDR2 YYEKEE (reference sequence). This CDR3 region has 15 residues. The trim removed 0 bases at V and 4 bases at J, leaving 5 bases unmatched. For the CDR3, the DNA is TGTGCCAGCAGCTTGGGGAGGACAGGGGCGTACGAGCAGTACTTC. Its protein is CASSLGRTGAYEQYF.